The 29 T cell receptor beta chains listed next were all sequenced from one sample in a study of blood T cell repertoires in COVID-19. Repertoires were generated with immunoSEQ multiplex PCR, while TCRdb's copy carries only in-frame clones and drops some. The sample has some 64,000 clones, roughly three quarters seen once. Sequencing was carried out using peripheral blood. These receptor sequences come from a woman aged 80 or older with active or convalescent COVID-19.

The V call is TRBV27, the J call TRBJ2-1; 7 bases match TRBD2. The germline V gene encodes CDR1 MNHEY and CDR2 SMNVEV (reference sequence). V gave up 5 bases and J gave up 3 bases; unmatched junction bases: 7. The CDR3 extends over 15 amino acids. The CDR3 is CASSKGRVDYNEQFF. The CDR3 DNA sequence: TGTGCCAGCAGTAAGGGGAGGGTCGACTACAATGAGCAGTTCTTC.

The CDR3 nucleotides are TGCGCCAGCAGCCCGGATCTAGCGGAAGAGACCCAGTACTTC. Its protein product is CASSPDLAEETQYF. V gene TRBV5-1 combines with J gene TRBJ2-5; 7 nucleotides agree with TRBD2. Looked up from germline, CDR1 is SGHRS and CDR2 is YFSETQ. The CDR3 has 14 residues. After removal of 4 bases from V and 3 bases from J, the junction contained 6 bases not matched to a gene.

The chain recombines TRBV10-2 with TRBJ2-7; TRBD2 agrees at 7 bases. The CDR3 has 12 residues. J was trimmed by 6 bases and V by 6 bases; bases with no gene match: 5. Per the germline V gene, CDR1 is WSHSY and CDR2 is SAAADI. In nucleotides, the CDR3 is TGCGCCAGCAGCACCACTAGCGTCGAGCAGTACTTC. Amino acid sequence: CASSTTSVEQYF.

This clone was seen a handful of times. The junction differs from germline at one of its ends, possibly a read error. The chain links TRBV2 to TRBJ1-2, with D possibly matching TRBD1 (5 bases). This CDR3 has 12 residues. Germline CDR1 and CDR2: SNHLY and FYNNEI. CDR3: CASIGRDFRIGF. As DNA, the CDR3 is TGTGCCAGCATTGGTCGGGACTTTCGTATCGGCTTC.

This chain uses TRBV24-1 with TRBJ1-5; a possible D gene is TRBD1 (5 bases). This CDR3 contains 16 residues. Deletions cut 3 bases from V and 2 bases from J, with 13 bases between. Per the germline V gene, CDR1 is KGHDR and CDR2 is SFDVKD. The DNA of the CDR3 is TGTGCCACCAGTGATGAAGGGGTTCGGGGCAATCAGCCCCAGCATTTT. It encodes CATSDEGVRGNQPQHF.

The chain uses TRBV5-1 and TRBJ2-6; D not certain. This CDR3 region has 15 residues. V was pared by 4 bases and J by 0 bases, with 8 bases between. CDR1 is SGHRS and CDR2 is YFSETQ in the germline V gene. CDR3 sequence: CASSPGLSGANVLTF. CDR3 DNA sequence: TGCGCCAGCAGCCCGGGTCTCTCTGGGGCCAACGTCCTGACTTTC.

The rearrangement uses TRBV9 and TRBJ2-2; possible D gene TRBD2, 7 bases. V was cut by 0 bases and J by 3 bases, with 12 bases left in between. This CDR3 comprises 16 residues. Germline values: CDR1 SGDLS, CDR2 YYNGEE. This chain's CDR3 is CASSVEGGGHTGELFF. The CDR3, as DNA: TGTGCCAGCAGCGTAGAGGGAGGGGGGCACACCGGGGAGCTGTTTTTT.

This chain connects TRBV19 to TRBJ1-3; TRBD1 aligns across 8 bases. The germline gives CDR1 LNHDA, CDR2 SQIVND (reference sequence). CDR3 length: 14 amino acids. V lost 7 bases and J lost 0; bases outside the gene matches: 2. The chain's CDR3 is CASKTGGSGNTIYF. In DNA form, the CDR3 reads TGTGCCAGTAAAACAGGGGGCTCTGGAAACACCATATATTTT.

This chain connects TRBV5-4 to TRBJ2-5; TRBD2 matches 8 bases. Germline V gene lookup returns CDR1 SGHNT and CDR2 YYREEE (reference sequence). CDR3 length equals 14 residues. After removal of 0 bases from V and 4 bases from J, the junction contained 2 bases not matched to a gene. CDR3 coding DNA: TGTGCCAGCAGCTTGGAAGCGGGGGCAGAGACCCAGTACTTC. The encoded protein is CASSLEAGAETQYF. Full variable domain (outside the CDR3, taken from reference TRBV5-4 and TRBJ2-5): ETGVTQSPTHLIKTRGQQVTLRCSSQSGHNTVSWYQQALGQGPQFIFQYYREEENGRGNFPPRFSGLQFPNYSSELNVNALELDDSALYLCASSLEAGAETQYFGPGTRLLVL.

The CDR3 protein is CASSPRQGLAEAFF. DNA for the CDR3: TGTGCCAGCTCACCACGACAGGGCTTGGCTGAAGCTTTCTTT. This sequence joins TRBV18 and TRBJ1-1; 7 nucleotides align to TRBD1. V lost 1 base to trimming and J lost 6 bases; unmatched junction nucleotides: 5. The CDR3 is 14 amino acids. Germline loops: CDR1 KGHSH, CDR2 LQKENI.

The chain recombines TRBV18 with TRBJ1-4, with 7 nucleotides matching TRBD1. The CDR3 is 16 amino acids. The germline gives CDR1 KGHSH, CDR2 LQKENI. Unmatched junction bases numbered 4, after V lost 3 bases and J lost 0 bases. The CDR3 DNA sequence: TGTGCCAGCTCACCGGGACAGCGGGCAACTAATGAAAAACTGTTTTTT. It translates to CASSPGQRATNEKLFF.

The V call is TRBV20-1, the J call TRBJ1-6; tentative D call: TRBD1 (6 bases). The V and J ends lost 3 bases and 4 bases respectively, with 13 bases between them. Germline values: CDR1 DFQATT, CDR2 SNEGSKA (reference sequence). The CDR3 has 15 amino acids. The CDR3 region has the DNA TGCAGTGCTAGTACCCCAGGGGAGTATAATTCACCCCTCCACTTT. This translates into CSASTPGEYNSPLHF.

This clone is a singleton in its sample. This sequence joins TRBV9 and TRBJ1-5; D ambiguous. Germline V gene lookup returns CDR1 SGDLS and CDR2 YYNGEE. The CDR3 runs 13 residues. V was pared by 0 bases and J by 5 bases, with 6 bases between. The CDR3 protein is CASSVDGDQPQHF. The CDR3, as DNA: TGTGCCAGCAGCGTAGACGGGGATCAGCCCCAGCATTTT.

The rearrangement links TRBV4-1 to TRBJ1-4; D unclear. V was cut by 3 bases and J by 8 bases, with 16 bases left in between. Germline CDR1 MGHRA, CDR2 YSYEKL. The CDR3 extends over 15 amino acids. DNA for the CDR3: TGCGCCAGCAGCCATAACACATACGCCTCCGAAAAACTGTTTTTT. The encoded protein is CASSHNTYASEKLFF.

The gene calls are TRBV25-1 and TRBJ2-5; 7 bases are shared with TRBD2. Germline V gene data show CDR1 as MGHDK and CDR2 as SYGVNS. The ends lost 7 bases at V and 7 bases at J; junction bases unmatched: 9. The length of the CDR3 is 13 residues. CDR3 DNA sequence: TGTGCCAGCACTACCTGGGGGGGTGCGACCCAGTACTTC. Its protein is CASTTWGGATQYF.

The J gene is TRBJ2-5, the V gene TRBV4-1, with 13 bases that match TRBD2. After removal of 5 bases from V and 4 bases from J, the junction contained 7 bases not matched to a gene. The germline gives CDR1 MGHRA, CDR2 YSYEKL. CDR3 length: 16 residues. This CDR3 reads CASSTRLAGGRETQYF. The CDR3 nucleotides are TGCGCCAGCAGCACTCGACTAGCGGGGGGTAGAGAGACCCAGTACTTC.

The CDR3 DNA reads as TGTGCCAGCAGTCAAAACCCCGGGGGAAACGAGCAGTACTTC. Encoded protein: CASSQNPGGNEQYF. V is TRBV7-8 and J is TRBJ2-7, with D possibly being TRBD2 (6 bases). The germline gives CDR1 SGHVS, CDR2 FQNEAQ. The CDR3 consists of 14 residues. The ends were cut back, 6 bases at V and 5 bases at J, with 17 bases in the middle.

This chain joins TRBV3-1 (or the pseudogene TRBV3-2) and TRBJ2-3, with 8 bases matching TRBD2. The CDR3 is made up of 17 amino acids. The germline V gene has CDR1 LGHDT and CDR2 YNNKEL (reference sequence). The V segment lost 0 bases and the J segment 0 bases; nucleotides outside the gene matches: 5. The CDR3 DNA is TGTGCCAGCAGCCAAGATCAAGGCGGGGGGAGCACAGATACGCAGTATTTT. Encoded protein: CASSQDQGGGSTDTQYF.

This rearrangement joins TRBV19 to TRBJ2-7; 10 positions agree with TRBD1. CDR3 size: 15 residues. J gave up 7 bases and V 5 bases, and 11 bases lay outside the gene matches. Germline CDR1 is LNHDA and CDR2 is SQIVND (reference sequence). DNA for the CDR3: TGTGCCAGTAGTGCGGACAGGGGGTTCGTCGGGGAGCAGTACTTC. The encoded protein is CASSADRGFVGEQYF.

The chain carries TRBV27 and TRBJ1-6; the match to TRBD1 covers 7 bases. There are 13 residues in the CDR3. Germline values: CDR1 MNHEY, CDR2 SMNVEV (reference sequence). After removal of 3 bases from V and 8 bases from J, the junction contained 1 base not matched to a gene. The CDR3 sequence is CASSFGTDSPLHF. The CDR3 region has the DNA TGTGCCAGCAGTTTTGGGACAGATTCACCCCTCCACTTT.

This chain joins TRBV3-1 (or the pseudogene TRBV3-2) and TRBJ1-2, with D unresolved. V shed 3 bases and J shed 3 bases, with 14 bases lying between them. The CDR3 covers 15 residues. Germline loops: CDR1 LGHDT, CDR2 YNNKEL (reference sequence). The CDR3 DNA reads TGTGCCAGCAGCCAGGGCAGGCCTCAAGACTATGGCTACACCTTC. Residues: CASSQGRPQDYGYTF.

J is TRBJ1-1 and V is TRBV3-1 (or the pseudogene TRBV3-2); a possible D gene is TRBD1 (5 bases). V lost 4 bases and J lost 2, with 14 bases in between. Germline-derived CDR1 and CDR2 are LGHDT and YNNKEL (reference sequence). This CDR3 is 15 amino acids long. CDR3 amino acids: CASSRAGLGNTEAFF. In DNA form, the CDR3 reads TGTGCCAGCAGCCGCGCAGGGCTGGGTAACACTGAAGCTTTCTTT.

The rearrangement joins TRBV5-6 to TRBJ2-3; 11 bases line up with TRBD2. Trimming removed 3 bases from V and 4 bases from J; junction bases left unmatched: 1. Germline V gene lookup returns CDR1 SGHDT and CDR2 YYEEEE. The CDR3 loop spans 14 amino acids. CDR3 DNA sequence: TGTGCCAGCAGCTGGACTAGCGGGTCAGATACGCAGTATTTT. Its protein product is CASSWTSGSDTQYF.

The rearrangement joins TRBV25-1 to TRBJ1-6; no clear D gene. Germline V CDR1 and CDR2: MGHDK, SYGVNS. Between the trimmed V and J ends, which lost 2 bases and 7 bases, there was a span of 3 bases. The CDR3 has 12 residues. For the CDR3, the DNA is TGTGCCAGCAGTGAACAGAATTCACCCCTCCACTTT. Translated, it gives CASSEQNSPLHF.

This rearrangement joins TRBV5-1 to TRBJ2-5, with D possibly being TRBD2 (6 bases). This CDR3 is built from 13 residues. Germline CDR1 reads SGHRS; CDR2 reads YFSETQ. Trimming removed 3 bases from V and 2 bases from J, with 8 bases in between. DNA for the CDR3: TGCGCCAGCAGCTCGGGACTTCAAGAGACCCAGTACTTC. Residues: CASSSGLQETQYF.

DNA of the CDR3: TGTGCCAGCAGCATGGCGGAAGGTTCACCCCTCCACTTT. This gives the protein CASSMAEGSPLHF. The chain uses TRBV12-3 or TRBV12-4 and TRBJ1-6; no reliable D call. This CDR3 contains 13 residues. V shed 6 bases and J shed 9 bases, with 12 bases lying between them.

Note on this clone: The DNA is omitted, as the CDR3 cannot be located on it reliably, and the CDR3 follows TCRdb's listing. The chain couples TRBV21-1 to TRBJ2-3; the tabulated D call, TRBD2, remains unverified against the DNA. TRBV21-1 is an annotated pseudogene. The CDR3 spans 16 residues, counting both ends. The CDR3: CASSNGVAYGTDTQYF.

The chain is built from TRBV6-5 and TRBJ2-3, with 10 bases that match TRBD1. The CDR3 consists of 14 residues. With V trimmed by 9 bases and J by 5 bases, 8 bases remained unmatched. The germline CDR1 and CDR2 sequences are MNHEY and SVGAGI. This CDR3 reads CASTPGQGIDTQYF. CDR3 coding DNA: TGTGCCAGTACCCCGGGACAGGGGATAGATACGCAGTATTTT.

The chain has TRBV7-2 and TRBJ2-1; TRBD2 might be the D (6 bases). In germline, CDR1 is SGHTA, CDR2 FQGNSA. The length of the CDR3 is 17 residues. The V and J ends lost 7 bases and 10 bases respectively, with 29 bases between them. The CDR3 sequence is CASTLTPLASRAGEQFF. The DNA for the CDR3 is TGTGCCAGCACCCTCACTCCCCTAGCGTCCCGTGCCGGCGAGCAGTTCTTC. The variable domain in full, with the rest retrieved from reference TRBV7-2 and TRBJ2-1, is GAGVSQSPSNKVTEKGKDVELRCDPISGHTALYWYRQSLGQGLEFLIYFQGNSAPDKSGLPSDRFSAERTGGSVSTLTIQRTQQEDSAVYLCASTLTPLASRAGEQFFGPGTRLTVL.